Shown below are 5 T cell receptor beta chains from a single sample sequenced in a study of CD8+CD57+ T cells in acquired aplastic anemia. Genomic DNA constituted the template upon which TCR beta VDJ and CDR3 profiling was performed. Using its own MiXCR run on the reads, TCRdb lists one record per CDR3 protein. Of some 290,000 distinct CDR3 sequences in the sample, 56% are singletons; the top ten hold 6.5% to 10%. Sequenced: sorted CD4+, CD8+, or CD8+CD57+ T cells (not recorded which) from PBMCs. These receptors all stem from a human donor with severe aplastic anemia or a healthy control (not recorded which).

V is TRBV20-1 and J is TRBJ1-2; TRBD1 matches at 7 bases. Trimming cost V 8 bases and J 2 bases; bases outside gene matches: 8. CDR1 is DFQATT, CDR2 SNEGSKA, per germline (reference sequence). This CDR3 is 13 amino acids long. The CDR3 DNA is TGCAGTACAACTAGGACAGGCAACTATGGCTACACCTTC. Amino acids: CSTTRTGNYGYTF.

This clonotype came up once. This chain joins TRBV12-3 or TRBV12-4 and TRBJ1-5; D is uncertain. The CDR3 has 14 residues. V was cut by 2 bases and J by 4 bases, with 9 bases left in between. In DNA form, the CDR3 reads TGTGCCAGCAGTTTATCACAGCCGAATCAGCCCCAGCATTTT. The encoded protein is CASSLSQPNQPQHF.

This chain connects TRBV10-3 to TRBJ1-1; TRBD1 aligns across 7 bases. Germline CDR1 reads ENHRY; CDR2 reads SYGVKD. This CDR3 region has 16 residues. The junction had 11 bases not matched to a gene; V was cut back by 7 bases and J by 0 bases. CDR3 nucleotides: TGTGCCATCACCAAAACCAGACAGGGATTGAACACTGAAGCTTTCTTT. Residues: CAITKTRQGLNTEAFF.

V is TRBV5-1 and J is TRBJ2-1; D might be TRBD1 (5 bases). Trimming removed 0 bases at V and 1 base at J, with 8 bases between. Germline lookup yields CDR1 SGHRS and CDR2 YFSETQ. The CDR3 covers 15 residues. In DNA, the CDR3 is TGCGCCAGCAGCTTGGAACAGGCGTCCTACAATGAGCAGTTCTTC. Translated: CASSLEQASYNEQFF.

Details on this clonotype: This sequence may be a read error, since a much larger clone differs from it by one base. The chain couples TRBV6-5 to TRBJ1-1; maybe TRBD1 (6 bases). Per germline, CDR1 MNHEY and CDR2 SVGAGI. V was clipped by 6 bases and J by 10 bases, with 18 bases between them. This CDR3 contains 13 residues. DNA of the CDR3: TGTGCCAGCAGCTCCGGGACAACAGTAGCAGCTTTCTTT. Protein sequence: CASSSGTTVAAFF.